The next 8 T cell receptor beta chains were all read from a single sample in a study of T-cell memory formation after mild COVID-19. MiXCR, run by TCRdb on the 5' RACE reads, gives a single entry per CDR3 protein. The table has 450,000 to 650,000 distinct CDR3 sequences, about 20% seen once. Sequencing was carried out using PBMCs or a T cell subset sorted from them (not recorded which). These receptors were obtained from an adult woman who had mild COVID-19 (a few samples of this study predate the infection). Cell type and time point are not known.

This clonotype was seen only a few times. The chain combines TRBV18 with TRBJ2-3; D is unresolved. The CDR3 loop spans 15 amino acids. Looked up from germline, CDR1 is KGHSH and CDR2 is LQKENI. V lost 2 bases and J 0 bases, leaving 9 bases between the germline ends. In nucleotides, the CDR3 is TGTGCCAGCTCACCAGGTGGACCTAGCACAGATACGCAGTATTTT. Translating it yields CASSPGGPSTDTQYF. Together with reference TRBV18 and TRBJ2-3, the CDR3 gives the full variable domain: NAGVMQNPRHLVRRRGQEARLRCSPMKGHSHVYWYRQLPEEGLKFMVYLQKENIIDESGMPKERFSAEFPKEGPSILRIQQVVRGDSAAYFCASSPGGPSTDTQYFGPGTRLTVL.

J is TRBJ2-2 and V is TRBV9, with 7 bases matching TRBD1. This CDR3 spans 18 amino acids. Trimming took 4 bases from V and 0 from J; bases not matched to a gene: 12. From germline, CDR1 is SGDLS and CDR2 YYNGEE. In DNA form, the CDR3 reads TGTGCCAGCAGCCCCGGGCCTTCCGGGACAGCGAACACCGGGGAGCTGTTTTTT. It yields the protein CASSPGPSGTANTGELFF.

There are a few counts of this clonotype. This chain links TRBV24-1 with TRBJ2-3; D not certain. Germline V gives CDR1 KGHDR, CDR2 SFDVKD. V lost 7 bases to trimming and J lost 4 bases, with 11 bases between them. The length of the CDR3 is 13 residues. This chain's CDR3 is CATSPTPADTQYF. CDR3 nucleotides: TGTGCCACCAGCCCAACCCCAGCAGATACGCAGTATTTT.

The rearrangement uses TRBV7-2 and TRBJ2-3; D perhaps matches TRBD2 (7 bases). The V gene lost 6 bases and the J gene lost 0 bases, with 16 bases spanning the gap. The CDR3 runs to 16 residues. Germline CDR1 is SGHTA and CDR2 is FQGNSA. As DNA, the CDR3 is TGTGCCAGCAGGCGGACGGGGGGCAGAAGCACAGATACGCAGTATTTT. Protein: CASRRTGGRSTDTQYF.

This clonotype was observed a handful of times. The chain recombines TRBV6-5 with TRBJ1-3; D ambiguous. In germline, CDR1 is MNHEY, CDR2 SVGAGI. Trimming removed 5 bases from V and 0 bases from J, with 5 bases in between. The CDR3 runs to 13 residues. DNA for the CDR3: TGTGCCAGCAGTAGCCCCTCTGGAAACACCATATATTTT. This gives the protein CASSSPSGNTIYF.

This chain joins TRBV13 and TRBJ2-7; no firm D call. Germline loops: CDR1 PRHDT, CDR2 FYEKMQ (reference sequence). Trimming cost V 4 bases and J 3 bases, with 10 bases left between them. The CDR3 totals 13 residues. CDR3 coding DNA: TGTGCCAGCAGCTACCAATCCAACTACGAGCAGTACTTC. Translated, it gives CASSYQSNYEQYF.

This clonotype was counted only a few times. CDR3 protein: CASSLAGTGRGSGNTIYF. Here the CDR3 DNA reads TGTGCCAGCAGCTTAGCCGGGACAGGGCGAGGATCTGGAAACACCATATATTTT. V is TRBV7-9 and J is TRBJ1-3, with 9 bases aligning to TRBD1. The V gene end was trimmed by 0 bases and the J gene end by 1 base; junction bases not matched to a gene: 7. Germline loops: CDR1 SEHNR, CDR2 FQNEAQ (reference sequence). This CDR3 has 18 amino acids.

The chain carries TRBV20-1 and TRBJ2-7; D is uncertain. V dropped 0 bases and J dropped 3 bases, with 12 bases sitting between them. The CDR3 has 14 amino acids. Germline V CDR1 and CDR2: DFQATT, SNEGSKA (reference sequence). The CDR3 protein is CSAREQALIYEQYF. The CDR3 nucleotides are TGCAGTGCTAGAGAACAAGCCCTGATCTACGAGCAGTACTTC.